Below, 10 T cell receptor beta chains from the same sample are listed, as sequenced in a study of blood T cell repertoires in COVID-19 (TCRdb year 2020). Library preparation employed the immunoSEQ multiplex PCR assay. TCRdb obtained this table from immuneACCESS and retained in-frame rearrangements with V and J assigned. These tables miss some clones; where compared with another copy, unresolved V genes account for less than half of the shortfall, and the remainder is unexplained. The sample table records 270,000 or so clones; under 90% of these occur just once. The ten biggest clones cover roughly 3.1% of the sample. The sample taken for sequencing was peripheral blood. The receptor set was obtained from a woman aged 18-30 years with acute or convalescent COVID-19.

The J gene is TRBJ2-3, the V gene TRBV30, with 7 bases lining up with TRBD1. The ends lost 2 bases at V and 2 bases at J; junction bases unmatched: 7. Looked up from germline, CDR1 is GTSNPN and CDR2 is SVGIG (reference sequence). This CDR3 is built from 15 residues. The CDR3 DNA is TGTGCCTGGAGTCCTAGGGGGCTCCACACAGATACGCAGTATTTT. Amino acid sequence: CAWSPRGLHTDTQYF.

This sequence joins TRBV6-1 and TRBJ1-2, with D maybe TRBD1 (5 bases). Germline V gene lookup returns CDR1 MNHNS and CDR2 SASEGT. Trimming stripped 3 bases from V and 4 bases from J, with 15 bases between. The CDR3 is 15 amino acids. CDR3 loop: CASSDFGGTGYGYTF. The CDR3 nucleotides are TGTGCCAGCAGTGATTTCGGGGGAACAGGCTATGGCTACACCTTC.

The chain is built from TRBV18 and TRBJ2-5; 11 nucleotides line up with TRBD2. CDR3 length equals 16 residues. The germline V gene encodes CDR1 KGHSH and CDR2 LQKENI. V was clipped by 5 bases and J by 2 bases; unmatched bases: 7. The CDR3 region has the DNA TGTGCCAGCTCATTTTCCGGGACTAGCGGACAAGAGACCCAGTACTTC. Translation gives CASSFSGTSGQETQYF.

This clone was counted once. The rearrangement joins TRBV5-4 to TRBJ1-6; D is uncertain. Germline loops: CDR1 SGHNT, CDR2 YYREEE (reference sequence). V was trimmed by 0 bases and J by 8 bases, leaving 12 bases between them. This CDR3 contains 15 residues. CDR3 coding DNA: TGTGCCAGCAGCTTGGCCACGGTCGGAGATTCACCCCTCCACTTT. Translated, it gives CASSLATVGDSPLHF.

The chain combines TRBV19 with TRBJ2-7; D unclear. The CDR3 spans 14 residues. V lost 4 bases to trimming and J lost 0 bases, with 10 bases between them. In germline, CDR1 is LNHDA, CDR2 SQIVND (reference sequence). CDR3 protein: CASSRAANSYEQYF. CDR3 nucleotides: TGTGCCAGTAGTAGGGCAGCTAACTCCTACGAGCAGTACTTC. Full variable domain (rest looked up from reference TRBV19 and TRBJ2-7): DGGITQSPKYLFRKEGQNVTLSCEQNLNHDAMYWYRQDPGQGLRLIYYSQIVNDFQKGDIAEGYSVSREKKESFPLTVTSAQKNPTAFYLCASSRAANSYEQYFGPGTRLTVT.

The chain uses TRBV12-5 and TRBJ2-3; D is undetermined. The CDR3 has 15 residues. V was pared by 0 bases and J by 5 bases, with 12 bases between. CDR1 and CDR2 from the germline V gene are LGHNT and FRNRAP. CDR3 in amino acids: CASGLVQTFGDTQYF. The CDR3 DNA follows: TGTGCTAGTGGTTTGGTACAGACCTTCGGAGATACGCAGTATTTT.

This clone was detected ten times or more. V usage is TRBV5-6 and J usage is TRBJ1-1; perhaps TRBD1 as D (5 bases). The germline V and J ends were trimmed by 0 bases and 0 bases, with 18 bases remaining between them. Germline V gene data show CDR1 as SGHDT and CDR2 as YYEEEE. The CDR3 contains 18 residues. In DNA form, the CDR3 reads TGTGCCAGCAGCTTGGGCCAGAGTTGGGAGGGGTTGAACACTGAAGCTTTCTTT. Its translation is CASSLGQSWEGLNTEAFF. Together with reference TRBV5-6 and TRBJ1-1, the CDR3 gives the full variable domain: DAGVTQSPTHLIKTRGQQVTLRCSPKSGHDTVSWYQQALGQGPQFIFQYYEEEERQRGNFPDRFSGHQFPNYSSELNVNALLLGDSALYLCASSLGQSWEGLNTEAFFGQGTRLTVV.

This chain links TRBV2 with TRBJ2-3, with a weak D call TRBD1 (6 bases). There are 12 residues in the CDR3. With 6 bases removed from V and 6 bases from J, the gap between germline ends came to 10 bases. CDR1 and CDR2 (germline): SNHLY, FYNNEI. In DNA, the CDR3 is TGTGCCAGCAGGGGGGCACGGGATACGCAGTATTTT. It specifies CASRGARDTQYF.

The chain couples TRBV13 to TRBJ2-7; 7 bases align to TRBD1. The germline V gene has CDR1 PRHDT and CDR2 FYEKMQ (reference sequence). The V segment lost 5 bases and the J segment 0 bases; nucleotides outside the gene matches: 1. The CDR3 is 13 amino acids. The CDR3 sequence: CASSRDSSYEQYF. In nucleotides, the CDR3 is TGTGCCAGCAGCCGGGACAGCTCCTACGAGCAGTACTTC.

V usage is TRBV6-5 and J usage is TRBJ1-1; 8 bases align to TRBD1. CDR1 and CDR2 (germline): MNHEY, SVGAGI. The CDR3 has 13 residues. The trim removed 7 bases at V and 2 bases at J, leaving 3 bases unmatched. The CDR3 sequence: CASIGTGNTEAFF. The CDR3 DNA follows: TGTGCCAGCATTGGGACAGGAAACACTGAAGCTTTCTTT.